A single sample is the source of the 19 T cell receptor beta chains below, sequenced in a study of vaccination effects on CD4 cells after COVID-19. ViraFEST expansion of antigen-specific CD4+ T cells with viral peptide pools preceded sequencing. The authors isolated CD4+ T cells after around nine days of culture. The participants, recipients of two vaccine doses, got either BNT162b2 or mRNA-1273. Only in-frame clones appear in the TCRdb table, and some are missing; sequencing was by immunoSEQ multiplex PCR. This table holds 25,000 to 30,000 clones, over 70% found once. These receptors have no identified antigens. Sample: CD4+ T cells from PBMCs cultured with HCoV-229E spike peptides, taken after COVID-19 vaccination. These receptors came from a human donor who received a COVID-19 vaccine.

This chain joins TRBV5-1 and TRBJ1-4, with no clear D. Trimming stripped 5 bases from V and 3 bases from J, with 14 bases between. The CDR3 runs to 15 residues. Germline V lookup: CDR1 SGHRS, CDR2 YFSETQ. CDR3 in amino acids: CASSSRGAANEKLFF. Written as DNA, the CDR3 is TGCGCCAGCAGTAGCCGGGGTGCTGCTAATGAAAAACTGTTTTTT.

The chain carries TRBV5-6 and TRBJ1-1; 10 nucleotides align to TRBD1. The CDR3 length is 17 residues. After removal of 1 base from V and 10 bases from J, the junction contained 16 bases not matched to a gene. Germline CDR1 is SGHDT and CDR2 is YYEEEE. The CDR3, as DNA: TGTGCCAGCAGCTTGAGATTTCAGGGACAGGGGCGTTCCGGAGCTTTCTTT. It translates to CASSLRFQGQGRSGAFF.

The chain employs TRBV7-8 and TRBJ1-5; possibly TRBD1 for D (6 bases). V lost 6 bases and J 4 bases, leaving 28 bases between the germline ends. Per the germline V gene, CDR1 is SGHVS and CDR2 is FQNEAQ. This CDR3 is built from 19 residues. CDR3 region: CASRKGELSESIWNQPQHF. The DNA of the CDR3 is TGTGCCAGCAGGAAGGGGGAACTGTCGGAATCAATTTGGAATCAGCCCCAGCATTTT. Full variable domain (missing parts from reference TRBV7-8 and TRBJ1-5): GAGVSQSPRYKVAKRGQDVALRCDPISGHVSLFWYQQALGQGPEFLTYFQNEAQLDKSGLPSDRFFAERPEGSVSTLKIQRTQQEDSAVYLCASRKGELSESIWNQPQHFGDGTRLSIL.

This clone was seen only a few times. The chain employs TRBV10-2 and TRBJ1-1, with 7 bases identical to TRBD1. In germline, CDR1 is WSHSY, CDR2 SAAADI. Unmatched junction bases numbered 3, after V lost 4 bases and J lost 1 base. The CDR3 totals 14 residues. The CDR3 region is CASSGQGTNTEAFF. The DNA for the CDR3 is TGCGCCAGCAGTGGACAGGGCACGAACACTGAAGCTTTCTTT.

This chain joins TRBV11-2 and TRBJ2-7, with D perhaps matching TRBD1 (6 bases). Trimming cost V 3 bases and J 1 base, with 16 bases left between them. Per germline, CDR1 SGHAT and CDR2 FQNNGV. The CDR3 has 16 residues. In DNA form, the CDR3 reads TGTGCCAGCAGCTTTCCTTTGCAGGGGAGATCCTACGAGCAGTACTTC. Its translation: CASSFPLQGRSYEQYF.

This sequence joins TRBV11-3 and TRBJ2-6; TRBD1 is a possible D gene (7 bases). The V end was cut by 8 bases, the J end by 2 bases, with 13 bases between. Germline V gene sequence: CDR1 SGHNT, CDR2 YENEEA. This CDR3 has 15 amino acids. CDR3 nucleotides: TGTGCCAGCTCGGCAGGGGGGACTGGGGCCAACGTCCTGACTTTC. Translation: CASSAGGTGANVLTF.

CDR3 in DNA: TGTGCCAGCAGTTACTCAGAAATGGAGACTAATGAAAAACTGTTTTTT. Protein sequence: CASSYSEMETNEKLFF. V is TRBV6-2 or TRBV6-3 and J is TRBJ1-4; D gene unclear. Trimming took 0 bases from V and 2 from J, leaving 10 bases between them. The CDR3 totals 16 residues. Germline V gene lookup returns CDR1 MNHEY and CDR2 SVGEGT.

This clone was detected a few times. The chain uses TRBV10-1 and TRBJ2-3, with D possibly TRBD2 on 6 matching bases. CDR3 length: 16 residues. Germline V gene sequence: CDR1 WNHNN, CDR2 SYGVQD (reference sequence). Trimming removed 0 bases at V and 2 bases at J, with 12 bases between. The CDR3 region has the DNA TGCGCCAGCAGTGAGTCTCCGGGGGACTTCACAGATACGCAGTATTTT. Protein sequence: CASSESPGDFTDTQYF.

This clone was seen a few times. CDR3 in DNA: TGCGCCAGCAGCCAATCCTTCGGAGGGAACACTGAAGCTTTCTTT. It encodes CASSQSFGGNTEAFF. This chain links TRBV4-1 with TRBJ1-1, with D unresolved. With 2 bases removed from V and 1 base from J, the gap between germline ends came to 11 bases. CDR1 MGHRA and CDR2 YSYEKL come from the germline V gene. The CDR3 is 15 residues long.

V usage is TRBV18 and J usage is TRBJ1-6; D is uncertain. The CDR3 consists of 12 residues. The V gene lost 5 bases and the J gene lost 7 bases, with 6 bases spanning the gap. The germline gives CDR1 KGHSH, CDR2 LQKENI. The CDR3 region has the DNA TGTGCCAGCTCAGGAGGGAATTCACCCCTCCACTTT. Protein sequence: CASSGGNSPLHF.

Only a few counts were recorded for this clone. The J gene is TRBJ1-1, the V gene TRBV6-1; D might be TRBD1 (5 bases). The ends were cut back, 4 bases at V and 1 base at J, with 16 bases in the middle. Germline V lookup: CDR1 MNHNS, CDR2 SASEGT. The CDR3 extends over 16 amino acids. CDR3 in amino acids: CASSAPWAGRNTEAFF. In nucleotides, the CDR3 is TGTGCCAGCAGTGCCCCTTGGGCAGGGAGGAACACTGAAGCTTTCTTT.

This clone showed up just a few times. The chain joins TRBV5-1 to TRBJ2-1, with TRBD2 matching 7 bases. The CDR3 length is 15 residues. The germline V gene encodes CDR1 SGHRS and CDR2 YFSETQ. Germline trimming cut 4 bases from V and 0 bases from J; bases unmatched to any gene: 4. CDR3 region: CASSERGRSYNEQFF. Here the CDR3 DNA reads TGCGCCAGCAGCGAGCGGGGCCGCTCCTACAATGAGCAGTTCTTC.

This chain joins TRBV9 and TRBJ2-2, with a possible D match to TRBD2 (5 bases). V lost 0 bases, J lost 6 bases, and 18 bases lay in between. The CDR3 totals 17 residues. Germline V lookup: CDR1 SGDLS, CDR2 YYNGEE. CDR3 in DNA: TGTGCCAGCAGCGTAGAGCGGAAAAGGGCGGTTTCCGGGGAGCTGTTTTTT. It translates to CASSVERKRAVSGELFF.

In its sample, this clone was seen once. V usage is TRBV4-1 and J usage is TRBJ2-5, with unresolved D. The germline V gene has CDR1 MGHRA and CDR2 YSYEKL. Trimming stripped 2 bases from V and 6 bases from J, with 16 bases between. This CDR3 has 15 residues. The DNA for the CDR3 is TGCGCCAGCAGCCAAATGTATCCTGACGTGAAGACCCAGTACTTC. It is translated as CASSQMYPDVKTQYF.

This clone appeared a few times. The chain carries TRBV10-1 and TRBJ2-1; 7 bases match TRBD1. Germline CDR1 is WNHNN and CDR2 is SYGVQD (reference sequence). The CDR3 totals 19 residues. The V gene end was trimmed by 3 bases and the J gene end by 2 bases; junction bases not matched to a gene: 16. The CDR3 spells CASSDPSTNDRVTYNEQFF. Written as DNA, the CDR3 is TGCGCCAGCAGTGATCCGTCGACGAACGACAGGGTTACCTACAATGAGCAGTTCTTC.

V gene TRBV3-1 (or the pseudogene TRBV3-2) combines with J gene TRBJ2-7; TRBD2 is a possible D gene (6 bases). The CDR3 extends over 14 amino acids. V was trimmed by 1 base and J by 0 bases, leaving 7 bases between them. Germline values: CDR1 LGHDT, CDR2 YNNKEL (reference sequence). The DNA for the CDR3 is TGTGCCAGCAGCCAAGGGGGACTCTCCTACGAGCAGTACTTC. Translation gives CASSQGGLSYEQYF.

This rearrangement joins TRBV5-1 to TRBJ1-3; D is possibly TRBD1 (6 bases). In germline, CDR1 is SGHRS, CDR2 YFSETQ. V was pared by 3 bases and J by 0 bases, with 16 bases between. This CDR3 contains 17 residues. The CDR3 is CASSSLGHLSSGNTIYF. CDR3 DNA: TGCGCCAGCAGCTCTTTGGGACACCTTTCCTCTGGAAACACCATATATTTT.

This chain uses TRBV27 with TRBJ1-2, with D maybe TRBD1 (5 bases). The CDR3 runs 13 residues. Germline-derived CDR1 and CDR2 are MNHEY and SMNVEV (reference sequence). V was pared by 3 bases and J by 0 bases, with 5 bases between. Written as DNA, the CDR3 is TGTGCCAGCAGTTTCAGGGCTAACTATGGCTACACCTTC. Its protein is CASSFRANYGYTF.

The chain has TRBV24-1 and TRBJ1-2; 9 nucleotides align to TRBD1. The germline V gene has CDR1 KGHDR and CDR2 SFDVKD. The CDR3 has 15 amino acids. The V gene end was trimmed by 5 bases and the J gene end by 3 bases; junction bases not matched to a gene: 6. The chain's CDR3 is CATSVWDRDHYGYTF. CDR3 nucleotides: TGTGCCACCAGTGTTTGGGACAGGGACCACTATGGCTACACCTTC.